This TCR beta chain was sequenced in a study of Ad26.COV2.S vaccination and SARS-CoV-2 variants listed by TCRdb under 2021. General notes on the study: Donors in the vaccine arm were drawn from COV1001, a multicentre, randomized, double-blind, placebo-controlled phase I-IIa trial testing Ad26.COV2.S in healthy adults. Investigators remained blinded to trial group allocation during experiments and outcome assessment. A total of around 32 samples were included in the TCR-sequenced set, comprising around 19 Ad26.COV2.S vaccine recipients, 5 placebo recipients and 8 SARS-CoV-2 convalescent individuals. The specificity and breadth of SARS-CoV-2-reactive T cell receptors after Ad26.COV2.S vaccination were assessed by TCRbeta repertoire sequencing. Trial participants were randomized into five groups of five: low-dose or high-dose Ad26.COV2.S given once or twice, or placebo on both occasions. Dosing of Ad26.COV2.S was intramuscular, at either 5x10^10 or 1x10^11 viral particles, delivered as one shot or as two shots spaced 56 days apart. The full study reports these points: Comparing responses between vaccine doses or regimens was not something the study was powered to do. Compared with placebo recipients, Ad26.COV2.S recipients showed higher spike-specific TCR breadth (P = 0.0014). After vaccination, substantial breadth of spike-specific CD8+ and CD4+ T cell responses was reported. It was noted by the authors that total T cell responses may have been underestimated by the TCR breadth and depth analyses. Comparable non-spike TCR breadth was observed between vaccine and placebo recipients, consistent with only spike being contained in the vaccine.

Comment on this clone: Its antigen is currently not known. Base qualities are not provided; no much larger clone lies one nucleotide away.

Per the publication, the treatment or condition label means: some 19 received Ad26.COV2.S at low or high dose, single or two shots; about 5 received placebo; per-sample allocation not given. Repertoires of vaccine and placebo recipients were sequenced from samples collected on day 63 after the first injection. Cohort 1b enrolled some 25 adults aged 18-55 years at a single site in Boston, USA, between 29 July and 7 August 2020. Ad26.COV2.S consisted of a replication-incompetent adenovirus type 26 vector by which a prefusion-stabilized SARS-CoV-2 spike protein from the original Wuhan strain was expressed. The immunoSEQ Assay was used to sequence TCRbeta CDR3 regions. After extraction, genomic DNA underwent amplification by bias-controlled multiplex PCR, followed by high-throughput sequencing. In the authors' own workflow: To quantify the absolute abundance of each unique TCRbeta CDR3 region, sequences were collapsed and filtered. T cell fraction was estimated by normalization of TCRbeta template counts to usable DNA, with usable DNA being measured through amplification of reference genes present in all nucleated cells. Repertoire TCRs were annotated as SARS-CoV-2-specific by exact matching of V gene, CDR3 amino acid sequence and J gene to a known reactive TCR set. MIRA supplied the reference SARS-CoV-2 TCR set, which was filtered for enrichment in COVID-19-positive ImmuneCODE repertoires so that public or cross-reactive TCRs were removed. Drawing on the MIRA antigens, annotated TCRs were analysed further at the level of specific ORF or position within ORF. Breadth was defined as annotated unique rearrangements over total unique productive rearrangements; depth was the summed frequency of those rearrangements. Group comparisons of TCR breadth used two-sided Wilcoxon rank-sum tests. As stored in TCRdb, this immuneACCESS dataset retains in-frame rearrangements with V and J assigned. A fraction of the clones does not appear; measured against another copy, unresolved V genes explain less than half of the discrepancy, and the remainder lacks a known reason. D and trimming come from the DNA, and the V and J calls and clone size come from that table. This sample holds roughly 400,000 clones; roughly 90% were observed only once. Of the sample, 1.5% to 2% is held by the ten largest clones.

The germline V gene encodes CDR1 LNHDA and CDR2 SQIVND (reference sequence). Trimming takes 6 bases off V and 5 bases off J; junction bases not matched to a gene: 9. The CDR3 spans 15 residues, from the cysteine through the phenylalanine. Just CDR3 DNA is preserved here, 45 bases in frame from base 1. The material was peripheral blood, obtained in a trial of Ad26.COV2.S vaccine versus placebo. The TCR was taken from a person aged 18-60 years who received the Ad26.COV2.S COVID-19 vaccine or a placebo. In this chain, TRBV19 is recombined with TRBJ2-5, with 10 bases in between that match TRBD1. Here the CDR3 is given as CASRQDRGSPETQYF. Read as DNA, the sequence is TGTGCCAGTAGGCAGGACAGGGGGTCGCCGGAGACCCAGTACTTC.